Reported below is one T cell receptor (beta chain). What it binds is not known. The CDR3 regions of TCR beta were amplified from RNA transcripts. With the HTBI primer set, the TCR CDR3 went through a first round of RT-PCR. MiXCR, run by TCRdb on the multiplex PCR reads, gives a single entry per CDR3 protein. The sample holds some 600,000 distinct CDR3 sequences; around 45% are singletons and the top ten take 8% to 8.5%. Each diagnosis was grounded in clinical symptoms, serum thyroxine and TRAb, thyroid ultrasound, and orbital computed tomography. This sample is drawn from a study of T cells in Graves' hyperthyroidism and ophthalmopathy. The study's findings and limits: Most clonotypes expanded in the thyroid (above 0.001) were also present in blood. Ophthalmopathy prediction by the model preceded onset by a median approximately 5.9 months.

The sequencing sample was made of peripheral blood or thyroid tissue (not recorded which). The sequence was obtained from a woman aged 18-30 years with Graves' hyperthyroidism.

The CDR3 region has the DNA TGTGCCAGCAGGGAGACAGGGCCGTACACTGAAGCTTTCTTT. Its translation is CASRETGPYTEAFF. The chain combines TRBV25-1 with TRBJ1-1; 7 bases are a match to TRBD1. CDR3 size: 14 residues. Germline values: CDR1 MGHDK, CDR2 SYGVNS. V dropped 6 bases and J dropped 3; count of bases not matched to a gene: 7.